Here is one TCR beta chain with its context. What it recognizes is unknown. The sequenced template was cDNA made from the entire isolated RNA. Produced via immunoSEQ multiplex PCR; TCRdb's table is partial and in-frame only. Of 600,000 or so clones in the sample, around 11% were seen once. This sample was included in a study of beta chain features in type 1 diabetes. Germline V CDR1 and CDR2: SGHTA, FQGNSA. There are 15 residues in the CDR3. Trimming cost V 5 bases and J 1 base; bases outside gene matches: 4. CD4+ naive, central memory, regulatory and stem cell-like memory cells were sorted via CD45RO/CCR7/CD25/CD127/CD95/CD27. Study results and caveats: Patients with Type 1 diabetes showed moderately but significantly shorter TCRB CDR3s in all four CD4+ subsets.

The clonotype originates from a man aged 25-45 years with type 1 diabetes. The chain uses TRBV7-2 and TRBJ2-5, with TRBD2 matching 10 bases. Sample: naive CD4+ T cells from blood. The CDR3 sequence: CASSLKRGGQETQYF. CDR3 nucleotide sequence: TGTGCCAGCAGCCTCAAGCGGGGGGGCCAAGAGACCCAGTACTTC.